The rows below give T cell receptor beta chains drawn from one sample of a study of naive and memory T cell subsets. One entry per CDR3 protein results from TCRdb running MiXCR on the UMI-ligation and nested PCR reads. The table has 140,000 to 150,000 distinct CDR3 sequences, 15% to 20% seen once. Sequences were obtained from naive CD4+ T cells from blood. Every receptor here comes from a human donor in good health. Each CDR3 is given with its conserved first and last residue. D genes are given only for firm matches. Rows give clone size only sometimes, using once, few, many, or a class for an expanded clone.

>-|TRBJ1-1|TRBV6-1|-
CASSEARPVRGQTEAFF
TGTGCCAGCAGTGAAGCGCGCCCCGTCCGGGGGCAAACTGAAGCTTTCTTT
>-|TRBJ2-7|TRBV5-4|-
CASSIPGIMDYEQYF
TGTGCCAGCAGCATTCCTGGGATTATGGACTACGAGCAGTACTTC
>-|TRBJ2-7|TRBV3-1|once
CASSRGTDSYEQYF
TGTGCCAGCAGCCGCGGGACAGACTCCTACGAGCAGTACTTC
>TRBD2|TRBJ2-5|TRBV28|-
CASSSSLPLAGLETQYF
TGTGCCAGCAGCTCTTCTCTCCCCCTAGCGGGACTTGAGACCCAGTACTTC
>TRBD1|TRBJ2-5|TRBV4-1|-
CASSRSVVGQGSETQYF
TGCGCCAGCAGCCGCTCGGTGGTGGGACAGGGTAGTGAGACCCAGTACTTC
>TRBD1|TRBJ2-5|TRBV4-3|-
CASSQERGGRETQYF
TGCGCCAGCAGCCAAGAGCGAGGGGGCCGGGAGACCCAGTACTTC
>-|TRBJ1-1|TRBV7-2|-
CASSSPQGKLNTEAFF
TGTGCCAGCAGCTCCCCCCAAGGCAAACTCAACACTGAAGCTTTCTTT
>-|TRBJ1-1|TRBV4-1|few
CASSQDSSNTEAFF
TGCGCCAGCAGCCAAGACAGTTCTAACACTGAAGCTTTCTTT
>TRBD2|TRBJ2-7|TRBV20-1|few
CSARRGYMNEQYF
TGCAGTGCTAGGCGGGGGTATATGAACGAGCAGTACTTC
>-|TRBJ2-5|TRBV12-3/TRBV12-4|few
CASSIKETQYF
TGTGCCAGCAGTATCAAAGAGACCCAGTACTTC
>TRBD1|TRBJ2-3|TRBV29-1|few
CSVDGTGGDTDTQYF
TGCAGCGTAGACGGGACAGGCGGGGACACAGATACGCAGTATTTT
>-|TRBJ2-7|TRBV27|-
CASSDPSYEQYF
TGTGCCAGCAGTGACCCCTCCTACGAGCAGTACTTC
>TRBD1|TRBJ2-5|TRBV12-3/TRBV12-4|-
CASSLSWSDRQETQYF
TGTGCCAGCAGTCTCTCGTGGTCGGACAGGCAAGAGACCCAGTACTTC
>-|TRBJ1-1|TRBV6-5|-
CASSYSGALGTEAFF
TGTGCCAGCAGTTACTCTGGAGCCTTGGGGACTGAAGCTTTCTTT
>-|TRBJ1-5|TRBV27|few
CASSFTGGLERRSQHF
TGTGCCAGCAGTTTTACCGGTGGACTGGAGCGGCGGTCCCAGCATTTT
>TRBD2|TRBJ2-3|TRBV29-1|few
CSVYRTSRTDTQYF
TGCAGCGTTTATCGGACTAGCCGCACAGATACGCAGTATTTT
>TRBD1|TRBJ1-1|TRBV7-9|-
CASGQGDTEAFF
TGTGCCAGCGGCCAGGGGGACACTGAAGCTTTCTTT
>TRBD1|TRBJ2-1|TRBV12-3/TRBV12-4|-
CASRTGSDDEQFF
TGTGCCAGCCGGACAGGGAGTGACGATGAGCAGTTCTTC
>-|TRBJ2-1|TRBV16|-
CASSQSSSYNEQFF
TGTGCCAGCAGCCAAAGCAGCTCCTACAATGAGCAGTTCTTC
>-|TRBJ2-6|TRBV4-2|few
CASSQLMGLHSGANVLTF
TGTGCCAGCAGCCAACTGATGGGACTTCACTCTGGGGCCAACGTCCTGACTTTC
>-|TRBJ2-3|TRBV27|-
CASRRGLGTDTQYF
TGTGCCAGCAGACGGGGACTCGGCACAGATACGCAGTATTTT
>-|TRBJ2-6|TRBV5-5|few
CASSLGHSGANVLTF
TGTGCCAGCAGCTTGGGGCATTCGGGGGCCAACGTCCTGACTTTC
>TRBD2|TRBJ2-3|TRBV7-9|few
CASSLGRGSPDTQYF
TGTGCCAGCAGCTTAGGACGCGGGAGCCCAGATACGCAGTATTTT
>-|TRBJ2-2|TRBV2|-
CASSEDGFTGELFF
TGTGCCAGCAGTGAAGACGGGTTCACCGGGGAGCTGTTTTTT
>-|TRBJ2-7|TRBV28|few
CASSRDTRQYF
TGTGCCAGCAGCAGAGACACCCGGCAGTACTTC
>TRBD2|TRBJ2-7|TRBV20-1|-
CSAELGLGAGEQYF
TGCAGTGCTGAACTGGGACTAGGCGCTGGCGAGCAGTACTTC
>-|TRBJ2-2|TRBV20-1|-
CSAPTRNTGELFF
TGCAGTGCTCCGACTAGAAACACCGGGGAGCTGTTTTTT
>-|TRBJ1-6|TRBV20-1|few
CSARDENSPIAYNSPLHF
TGCAGTGCTAGAGATGAGAACAGTCCCATAGCCTATAATTCACCCCTCCACTTT
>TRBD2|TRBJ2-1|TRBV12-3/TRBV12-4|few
CASSLDVAGEYNEQFF
TGTGCCAGCAGTTTAGATGTAGCGGGAGAATACAATGAGCAGTTCTTC
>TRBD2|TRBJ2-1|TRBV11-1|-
CASSTSTSGRAFGNEQFF
TGTGCCAGCAGCACGTCGACTAGCGGGAGGGCCTTTGGGAATGAGCAGTTCTTC
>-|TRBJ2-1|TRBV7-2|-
CTSSLYGGSYNEQFF
TGTACCAGCAGCTTATATGGCGGCTCCTACAATGAGCAGTTCTTC
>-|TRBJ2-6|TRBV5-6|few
CASSPDSPGANVLTF
TGTGCCAGCAGCCCGGACAGCCCTGGGGCCAACGTCCTGACTTTC
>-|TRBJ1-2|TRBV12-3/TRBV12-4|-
CASSQGPQSGYTF
TGTGCCAGCAGTCAGGGACCGCAGTCTGGCTACACCTTC
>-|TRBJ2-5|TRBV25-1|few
CASSVVRVRGETQYF
TGTGCCAGCAGTGTCGTCCGGGTCCGGGGAGAGACCCAGTACTTC
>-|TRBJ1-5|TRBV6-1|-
CASSDYSTGNQPQHF
TGTGCCAGCAGTGACTATTCGACAGGCAATCAGCCCCAGCATTTT
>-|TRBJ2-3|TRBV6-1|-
CASSLGLLISTDTQYF
TGTGCCAGCAGCCTTGGACTATTGATTAGCACAGATACGCAGTATTTT
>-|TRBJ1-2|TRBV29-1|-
CSVEGAGNGYTF
TGCAGCGTTGAAGGCGCGGGGAATGGCTACACCTTC
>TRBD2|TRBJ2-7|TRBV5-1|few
CASSFVAGALYSYEQYF
TGCGCCAGCAGCTTTGTCGCGGGAGCGCTTTACTCCTACGAGCAGTACTTC
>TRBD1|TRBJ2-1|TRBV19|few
CASSMGRGLLDEQFF
TGTGCCAGTAGTATGGGCAGGGGGCTTTTGGATGAGCAGTTCTTC
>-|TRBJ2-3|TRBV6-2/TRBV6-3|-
CASSRNTDTQYF
TGTGCCAGCAGCAGAAACACAGATACGCAGTATTTT
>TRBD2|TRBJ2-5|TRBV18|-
CASSGLATETQYF
TGTGCCAGCTCGGGACTAGCGACGGAGACCCAGTACTTC
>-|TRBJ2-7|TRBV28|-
CASSLIGRTSYEQYF
TGTGCCAGCAGTTTAATCGGGAGAACCTCCTACGAGCAGTACTTC
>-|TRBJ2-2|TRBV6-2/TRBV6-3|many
CASSLPGLPGGELFF
TGTGCCAGCAGTCTACCGGGACTTCCCGGCGGGGAGCTGTTTTTT
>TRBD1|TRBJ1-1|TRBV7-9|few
CASSSSGQSLTEAFF
TGTGCCAGCAGCTCGTCGGGACAGTCCCTCACTGAAGCTTTCTTT
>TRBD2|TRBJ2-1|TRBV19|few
CASKREHYNEQFF
TGTGCCAGCAAGCGGGAGCACTACAATGAGCAGTTCTTC
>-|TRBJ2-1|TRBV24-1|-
CATSTRALNEQFF
TGTGCCACCAGTACCAGGGCCCTCAATGAGCAGTTCTTC
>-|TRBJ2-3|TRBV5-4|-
CAGSVSTDTQYF
TGTGCCGGTTCGGTAAGCACAGATACGCAGTATTTT
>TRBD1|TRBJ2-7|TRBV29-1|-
CSVEDRATGDYEQYF
TGCAGCGTTGAAGATCGTGCGACAGGGGACTACGAGCAGTACTTC
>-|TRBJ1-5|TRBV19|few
CASRKPDKSNQPQHF
TGTGCCAGTAGAAAACCCGATAAGAGCAATCAGCCCCAGCATTTT
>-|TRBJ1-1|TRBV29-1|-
CSVGGWVTEAFF
TGCAGCGTGGGGGGGTGGGTCACTGAAGCTTTCTTT
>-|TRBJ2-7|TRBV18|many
CASSLRQALSYEQYF
TGTGCCAGCTCACTCCGACAGGCCCTCTCCTACGAGCAGTACTTC
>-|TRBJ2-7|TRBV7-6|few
CASSSGAHEQYF
TGTGCCAGCAGCTCAGGGGCCCACGAGCAGTACTTC
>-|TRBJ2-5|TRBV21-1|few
CASSKGVRHF
TGTGCCAGCAGCAAAGGGGTTAGGCACTTC
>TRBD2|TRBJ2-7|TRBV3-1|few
CASSQDRAGAYEQYF
TGTGCCAGCAGCCAAGATCGAGCGGGAGCCTACGAGCAGTACTTC
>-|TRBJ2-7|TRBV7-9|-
CASSLVRSGSYEQYF
TGTGCCAGCAGCTTAGTGCGGTCGGGCTCCTACGAGCAGTACTTC
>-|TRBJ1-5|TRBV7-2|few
CASSLAQNQPQHF
TGTGCCAGCAGCTTAGCACAGAATCAGCCCCAGCATTTT
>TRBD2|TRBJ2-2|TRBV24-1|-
CATSGAGDTGELFF
TGTGCCACCAGTGGGGCGGGAGACACCGGGGAGCTGTTTTTT